This TCR beta chain comes out of a study of post-analysis software for immune sequencing data. Turning to this clonotype: Its target is unknown.

Sequencing libraries made from TCR beta cDNA carried unique molecular identifiers. Input of 1 to 10 million T cells yielded roughly 0.5 million cDNA molecules. TCRdb reanalysed the PCR reads using MiXCR and keeps one entry per CDR3 protein. Of some 890,000 distinct CDR3 sequences detected, roughly 50% appear once; the ten largest clones hold roughly 4.4%. From germline, CDR1 is SQVTM and CDR2 ANQGSEA. The CDR3 has 12 amino acids. Notes on the study in general: A few TRBV segments appeared more often in patients than in controls, and TRBV5-6, TRBV5-1 and TRBV20-1 were among these.

The sequence was obtained from a girl under 18 with multiple sclerosis. Sequences were obtained from blood. The genes are TRBV29-1 and TRBJ2-5; 7 bases are shared with TRBD1. Judging by the DNA end, TRBJ2-7 fits better; the J call may be wrong. The CDR3 loop is CSASGQTYEQYF. The CDR3 DNA sequence: TGCAGCGCGTCGGGACAGACCTACGAGCAGTACTTC.